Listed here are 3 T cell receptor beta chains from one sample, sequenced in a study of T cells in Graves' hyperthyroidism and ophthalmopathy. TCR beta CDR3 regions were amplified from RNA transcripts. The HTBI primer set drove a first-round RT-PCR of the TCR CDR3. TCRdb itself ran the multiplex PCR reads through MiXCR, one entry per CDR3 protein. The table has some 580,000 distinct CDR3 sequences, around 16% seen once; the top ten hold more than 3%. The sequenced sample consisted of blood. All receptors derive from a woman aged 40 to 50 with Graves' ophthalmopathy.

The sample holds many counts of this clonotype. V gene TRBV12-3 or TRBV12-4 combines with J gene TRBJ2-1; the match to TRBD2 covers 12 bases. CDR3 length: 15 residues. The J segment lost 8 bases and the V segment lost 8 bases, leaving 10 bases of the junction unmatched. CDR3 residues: CASGLSSGGVDEQFF. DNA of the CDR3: TGTGCCAGCGGCCTCTCTAGCGGGGGGGTCGATGAGCAGTTCTTC.

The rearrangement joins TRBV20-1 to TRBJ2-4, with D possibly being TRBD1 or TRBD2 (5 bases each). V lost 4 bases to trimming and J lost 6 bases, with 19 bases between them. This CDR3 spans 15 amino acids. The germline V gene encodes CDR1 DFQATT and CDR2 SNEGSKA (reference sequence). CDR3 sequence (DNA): TGCAGTGCTAATAACGACCGGGACCCATTAAACATTCAGTACTTC. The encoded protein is CSANNDRDPLNIQYF.

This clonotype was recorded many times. The CDR3 nucleotides are TGTGCCAGCAGCCAAGGAGCACCCTACGAGCAGTACTTC. It translates to CASSQGAPYEQYF. The genes are TRBV3-1 and TRBJ2-7; the D is unclear. The CDR3 covers 13 residues. Germline CDR1 reads LGHDT; CDR2 reads YNNKEL (reference sequence). V shed 1 base and J shed 2 bases, with 6 bases lying between them.